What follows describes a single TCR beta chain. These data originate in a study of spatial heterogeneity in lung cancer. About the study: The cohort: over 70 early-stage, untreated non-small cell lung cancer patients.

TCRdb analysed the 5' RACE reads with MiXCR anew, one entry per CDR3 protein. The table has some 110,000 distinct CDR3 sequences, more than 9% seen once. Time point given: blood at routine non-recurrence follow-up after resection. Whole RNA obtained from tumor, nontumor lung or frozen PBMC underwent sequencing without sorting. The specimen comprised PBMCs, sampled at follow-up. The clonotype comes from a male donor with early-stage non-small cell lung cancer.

In DNA form, the CDR3 reads TGTGCCAGCAGTTATGGGGGCTCGGAGACCCAGTACTTC. It yields the protein CASSYGGSETQYF. This sequence joins TRBV12-3 or TRBV12-4 and TRBJ2-5; TRBD1 might be the D (6 bases). This CDR3 comprises 13 residues. The ends were cut back, 4 bases at V and 5 bases at J, with 11 bases in the middle.